One TCR beta chain is described in this entry. Its matching antigen is unknown. Germline values: CDR1 SGHNT, CDR2 YYREEE (reference sequence). Trimming took off 6 bases at V and 5 bases at J, with 8 bases between the two ends. This CDR3 spans 11 amino acids. Time point here: newly diagnosed, previously untreated cHL patient sample. What served as comparison were PBMCs in newly diagnosed, untreated classical Hodgkin lymphoma. These data are taken from a study of PD-1 blockade in classical Hodgkin lymphoma. The study's findings and limits: Newly diagnosed patients reportedly trailed healthy donors in baseline TCR diversity. Still unresolved is the cause of the repertoire differences, which may be disease activity or prior therapy.

Profiled with immunoSEQ multiplex PCR; TCRdb holds only in-frame clones, not every one. Altogether fewer than 35,000 clones are present, just over 90% being singletons, with the ten largest covering 3.5% to 4%. The sequencing input was peripheral blood mononuclear cells (PBMCs). The source is a human donor with classical Hodgkin lymphoma. The rearrangement joins TRBV5-4 to TRBJ1-1, with D uncertain. In nucleotides, the CDR3 is TGTGCCAGCAACCCGAGAACTGAAGCTTTCTTT. Protein sequence: CASNPRTEAFF.